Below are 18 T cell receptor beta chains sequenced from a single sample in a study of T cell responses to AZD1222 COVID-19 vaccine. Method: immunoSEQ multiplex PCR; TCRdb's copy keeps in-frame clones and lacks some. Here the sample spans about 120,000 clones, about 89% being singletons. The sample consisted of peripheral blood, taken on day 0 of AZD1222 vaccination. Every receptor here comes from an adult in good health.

CDR3 coding DNA: TGCGCCAGCAGCAGAGGGATTGATCAGCCCCAGCATTTT. It is translated as CASSRGIDQPQHF. The chain combines TRBV5-1 with TRBJ1-5; D is unclear. The CDR3 runs 13 residues. The V end was cut by 4 bases, the J end by 5 bases, with 10 bases between. Germline-derived CDR1 and CDR2 are SGHRS and YFSETQ.

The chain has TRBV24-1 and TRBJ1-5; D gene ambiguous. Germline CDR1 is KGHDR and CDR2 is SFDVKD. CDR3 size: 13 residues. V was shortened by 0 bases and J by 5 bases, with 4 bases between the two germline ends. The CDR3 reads CATSDLRDQPQHF. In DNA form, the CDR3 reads TGTGCCACCAGTGATTTGAGAGATCAGCCCCAGCATTTT.

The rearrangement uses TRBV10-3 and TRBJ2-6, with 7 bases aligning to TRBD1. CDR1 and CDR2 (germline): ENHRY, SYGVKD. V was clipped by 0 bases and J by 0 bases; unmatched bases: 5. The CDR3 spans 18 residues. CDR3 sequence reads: CAISESSTGHSGANVLTF. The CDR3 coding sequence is TGTGCCATCAGTGAGTCCTCGACAGGGCACTCTGGGGCCAACGTCCTGACTTTC.

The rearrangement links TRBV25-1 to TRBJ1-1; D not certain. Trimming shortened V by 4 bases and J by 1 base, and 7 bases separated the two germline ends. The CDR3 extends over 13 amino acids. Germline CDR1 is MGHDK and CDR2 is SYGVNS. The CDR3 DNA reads TGTGCCAGCAGTGGGTTGGGGAACACTGAAGCTTTCTTT. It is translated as CASSGLGNTEAFF.

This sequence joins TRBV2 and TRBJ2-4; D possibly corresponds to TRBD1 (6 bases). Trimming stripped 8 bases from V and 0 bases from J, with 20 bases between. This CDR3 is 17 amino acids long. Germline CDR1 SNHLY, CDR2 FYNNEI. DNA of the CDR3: TGTGCCAGCGTGGACGCAGGGGCGACTCGAGCCAAAAACATTCAGTACTTC. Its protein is CASVDAGATRAKNIQYF.

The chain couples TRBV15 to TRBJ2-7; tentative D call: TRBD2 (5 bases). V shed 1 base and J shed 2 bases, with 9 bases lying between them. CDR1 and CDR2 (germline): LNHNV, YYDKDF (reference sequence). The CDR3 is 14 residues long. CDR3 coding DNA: TGTGCCACCAGCAGAGTCCAGCGGACCTACGAGCAGTACTTC. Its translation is CATSRVQRTYEQYF. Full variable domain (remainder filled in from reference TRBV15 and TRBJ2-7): DAMVIQNPRYQVTQFGKPVTLSCSQTLNHNVMYWYQQKSSQAPKLLFHYYDKDFNNEADTPDNFQSRRPNTSFCFLDIRSPGLGDTAMYLCATSRVQRTYEQYFGPGTRLTVT.

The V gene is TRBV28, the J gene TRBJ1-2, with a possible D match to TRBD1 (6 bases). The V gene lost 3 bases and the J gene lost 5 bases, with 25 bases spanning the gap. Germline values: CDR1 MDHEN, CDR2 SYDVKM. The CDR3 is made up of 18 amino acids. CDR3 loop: CASSFAGVGGRLLYGYTF. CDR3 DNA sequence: TGTGCCAGCAGTTTTGCGGGGGTAGGGGGGAGGCTCTTATATGGCTACACCTTC.

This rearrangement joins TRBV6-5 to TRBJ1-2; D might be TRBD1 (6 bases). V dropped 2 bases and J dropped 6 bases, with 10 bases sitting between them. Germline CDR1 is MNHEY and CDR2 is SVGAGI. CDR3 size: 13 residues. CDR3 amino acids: CASSYTRGDGYTF. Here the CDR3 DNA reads TGTGCCAGCAGTTACACTAGGGGGGATGGCTACACCTTC.

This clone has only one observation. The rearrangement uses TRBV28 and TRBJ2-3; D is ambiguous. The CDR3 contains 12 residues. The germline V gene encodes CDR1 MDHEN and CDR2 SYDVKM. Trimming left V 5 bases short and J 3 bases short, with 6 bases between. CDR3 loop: CASSKRTDTQYF. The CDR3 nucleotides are TGTGCCAGCAGTAAAAGAACAGATACGCAGTATTTT.

The CDR3 coding sequence is TGTGCCAGCAGCGTAGGCGCGTGGGATCAGCCCCAGCATTTT. This translates into CASSVGAWDQPQHF. The chain has TRBV9 and TRBJ1-5; D gene unclear. The germline V and J ends were trimmed by 0 bases and 5 bases, with 9 bases remaining between them. The germline V gene encodes CDR1 SGDLS and CDR2 YYNGEE. CDR3 length: 14 amino acids.

This CDR3 reads CASRSAGNYGYTF. DNA for the CDR3: TGCGCCAGCAGGTCGGCCGGCAACTATGGCTACACCTTC. The chain combines TRBV10-2 with TRBJ1-2; D not certain. Trimming shortened V by 6 bases and J by 2 bases, and 10 bases separated the two germline ends. The CDR3 is made up of 13 amino acids. CDR1 and CDR2 from the germline V gene are WSHSY and SAAADI.

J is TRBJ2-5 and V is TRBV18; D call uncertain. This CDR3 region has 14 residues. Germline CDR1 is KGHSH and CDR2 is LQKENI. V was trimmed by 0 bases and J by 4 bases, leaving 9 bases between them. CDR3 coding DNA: TGTGCCAGCTCACCACCAAGTTTGGGAGAGACCCAGTACTTC. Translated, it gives CASSPPSLGETQYF.

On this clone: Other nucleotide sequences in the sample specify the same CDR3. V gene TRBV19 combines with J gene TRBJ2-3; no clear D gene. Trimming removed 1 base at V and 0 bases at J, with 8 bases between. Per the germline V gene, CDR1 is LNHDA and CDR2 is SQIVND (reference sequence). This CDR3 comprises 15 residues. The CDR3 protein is CASSIGGTSTDTQYF. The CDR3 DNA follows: TGTGCCAGTAGTATAGGGGGAACTAGCACAGATACGCAGTATTTT.

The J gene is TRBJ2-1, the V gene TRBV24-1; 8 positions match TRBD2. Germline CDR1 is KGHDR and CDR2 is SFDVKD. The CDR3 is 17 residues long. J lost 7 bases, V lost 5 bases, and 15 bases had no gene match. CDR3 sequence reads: CATSAGGAGGGKNEQFF. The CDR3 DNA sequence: TGTGCCACCAGTGCCGGGGGCGCGGGGGGCGGGAAAAATGAGCAGTTCTTC.

The CDR3 spells CASSLVGRFSTDTQYF. In DNA, the CDR3 is TGTGCCAGCAGCTTAGTAGGTCGGTTTAGCACAGATACGCAGTATTTT. The chain employs TRBV11-2 and TRBJ2-3; D is ambiguous. The CDR3 has 16 amino acids. CDR1 is SGHAT, CDR2 FQNNGV, per germline. V lost 1 base to trimming and J lost 0 bases, with 11 bases between them.

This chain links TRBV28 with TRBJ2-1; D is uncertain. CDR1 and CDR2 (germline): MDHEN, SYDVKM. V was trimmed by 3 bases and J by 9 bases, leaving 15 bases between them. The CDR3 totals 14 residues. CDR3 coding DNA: TGTGCCAGCAGTTTCAGAAGGGCCCCGTTTGAGCAGTTCTTC. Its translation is CASSFRRAPFEQFF.

DNA for the CDR3: TGTGCCAGCAGCTTGGTCGGCAGGGGCTCAAGAGAGCAGTACTTC. Protein: CASSLVGRGSREQYF. The V gene is TRBV5-8, the J gene TRBJ2-7; weak D call: TRBD1 (6 bases). Germline V gene sequence: CDR1 SGHTS, CDR2 YDEGEE. The CDR3 contains 15 residues. Trimming shortened V by 0 bases and J by 7 bases, and 17 bases separated the two germline ends.

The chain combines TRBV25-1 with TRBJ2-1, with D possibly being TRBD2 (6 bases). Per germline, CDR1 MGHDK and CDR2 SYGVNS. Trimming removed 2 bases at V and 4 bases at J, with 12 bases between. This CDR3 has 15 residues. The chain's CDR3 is CASSEGRDLYNEQFF. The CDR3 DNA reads TGTGCCAGCAGTGAAGGGCGGGATCTATACAATGAGCAGTTCTTC.